This TCR beta chain was identified during a study of technical replicates of blood from a handful of donors. Clones were read by immunoSEQ multiplex PCR, and TCRdb kept only the in-frame ones, dropping some. The profile shows about 78,000 clones, about 92% of them singletons. The germline V gene encodes CDR1 MDHEN and CDR2 SYDVKM. The CDR3 loop spans 13 amino acids. Trimming took off 7 bases at V and 7 bases at J, with 13 bases between the two ends. The sequenced material came from T cells isolated from PBMCs. The rearrangement joins TRBV28 to TRBJ1-4; D is uncertain. The source is a human donor in good health. The CDR3: CASTRAAGEKLFF. Here the CDR3 DNA reads TGTGCCAGCACTAGAGCCGCCGGTGAAAAACTGTTTTTT.